This T cell receptor (beta chain) is from a study of Graves' ophthalmopathy and Graves' hyperthyroidism. The study, taken as a whole, reports: Detection in blood was also observed for most expanded thyroid clonotypes above 0.001 frequency.

Amplified TCR beta CDR3 regions were obtained using RNA transcripts as template. An initial RT-PCR round employing HTBI primers preceded a second-round multiplex PCR. TCRdb fed the multiplex PCR reads into MiXCR, producing one record per CDR3 protein. The data contain 560,000 or so distinct CDR3 sequences, 35% to 40% of them seen just once; the ten biggest clones take up about 4%. Germline V gene data show CDR1 as GTSNPN and CDR2 as SVGIG (reference sequence). Trimming took 1 base from V and 4 from J; bases not matched to a gene: 8. This CDR3 spans 15 amino acids. This clonotype was counted only a few times. Its antigen is undetermined.

This receptor was taken from an adult man with Graves' hyperthyroidism. The sequencing input was peripheral blood or thyroid tissue (not recorded which). The chain combines TRBV30 with TRBJ1-2, with TRBD1 matching over 8 bases. CDR3 DNA sequence: TGTGCCTGGAGTGCTGTAACAGGGGGTACCTATGGCTACACCTTC. This codes for CAWSAVTGGTYGYTF.